These 8 T cell receptor beta chains originate from one sample sequenced in a study of T cells in Graves' hyperthyroidism and ophthalmopathy. There were TCR beta CDR3 regions amplified from RNA transcripts. HTBI primers drove first-round RT-PCR of the TCR CDR3. TCRdb redid the calling of the multiplex PCR reads with MiXCR, one entry per CDR3 protein. The sample carries a few hundred thousand distinct CDR3 sequences, under 25% recorded once. The source material was blood. These receptors all stem from a man in his late teens or twenties with Graves' hyperthyroidism.

The V and J genes are TRBV27 and TRBJ1-1; D not certain. Looked up from germline, CDR1 is MNHEY and CDR2 is SMNVEV (reference sequence). The CDR3 loop spans 13 amino acids. With 6 bases removed from V and 1 base from J, the gap between germline ends came to 9 bases. The DNA for the CDR3 is TGTGCCAGCAGATGGAAGACGAACACTGAAGCTTTCTTT. Amino acid sequence: CASRWKTNTEAFF.

The V call is TRBV12-3 or TRBV12-4, the J call TRBJ2-7; no firm D call. The CDR3 is made up of 12 amino acids. Trimming left V 3 bases short and J 8 bases short, with 11 bases between. The CDR3 sequence is CASSFDGAQQYF. The CDR3 DNA reads TGTGCCAGCAGTTTCGACGGCGCGCAGCAGTACTTC.

This sequence joins TRBV11-2 and TRBJ2-7; D is unresolved. CDR1 is SGHAT, CDR2 FQNNGV, per germline. V lost 5 bases and J lost 7, with 12 bases in between. The CDR3 length is 12 residues. The chain's CDR3 is CASSPLDNEQYF. The CDR3 DNA sequence: TGTGCCAGCAGCCCGCTCGACAATGAGCAGTACTTC.

The chain has TRBV11-1 and TRBJ1-1, with TRBD1 matching over 7 bases. CDR3 length: 18 amino acids. J was trimmed by 3 bases and V by 1 base; bases with no gene match: 14. Per the germline V gene, CDR1 is SGHAT and CDR2 is FQDESV (reference sequence). The CDR3 is CASSLVGGGTGAYTEAFF. CDR3 DNA sequence: TGTGCCAGCAGCTTAGTAGGGGGAGGTACAGGGGCGTACACTGAAGCTTTCTTT.

This clonotype was seen a single time. The V gene is TRBV28, the J gene TRBJ1-1; TRBD1 is a possible D gene (5 bases). This CDR3 has 16 residues. Trimming took 7 bases from V and 0 from J, leaving 18 bases between them. CDR1 and CDR2 (germline): MDHEN, SYDVKM. The CDR3 DNA is TGTGCCAGCACTGTGGGGAGGGGATGGATGAACACTGAAGCTTTCTTT. Its protein is CASTVGRGWMNTEAFF.

The J gene is TRBJ2-7, the V gene TRBV5-1; TRBD1 is a possible D gene (5 bases). The CDR3 runs to 14 residues. Germline-derived CDR1 and CDR2 are SGHRS and YFSETQ. V shed 0 bases and J shed 3 bases, with 10 bases lying between them. CDR3 protein: CASSLAWGNYEQYF. The CDR3, as DNA: TGCGCCAGCAGCTTGGCCTGGGGCAACTACGAGCAGTACTTC.

This chain connects TRBV12-3 or TRBV12-4 to TRBJ1-5; possible D gene TRBD1, 5 bases. Deletions cut 9 bases from V and 2 bases from J, with 26 bases between. The CDR3 runs to 18 residues. The CDR3 region has the DNA TGTGCCAGGCCGATCGGGGGGACTCCGTTAAAGGGCAATCAGCCCCAGCATTTT. Encoded protein: CARPIGGTPLKGNQPQHF.

In this sample, this clonotype turned up many times. CDR3 DNA: TGTGCCAGCAGGAGGACTAGCGGGGGGCCTTTAGACGGGGAGCTGTTTTTT. Its translation: CASRRTSGGPLDGELFF. This chain links TRBV27 with TRBJ2-2; TRBD2 matches 14 bases. Germline trimming cut 6 bases from V and 7 bases from J; bases unmatched to any gene: 10. The CDR3 is 17 residues long. Germline values: CDR1 MNHEY, CDR2 SMNVEV (reference sequence).